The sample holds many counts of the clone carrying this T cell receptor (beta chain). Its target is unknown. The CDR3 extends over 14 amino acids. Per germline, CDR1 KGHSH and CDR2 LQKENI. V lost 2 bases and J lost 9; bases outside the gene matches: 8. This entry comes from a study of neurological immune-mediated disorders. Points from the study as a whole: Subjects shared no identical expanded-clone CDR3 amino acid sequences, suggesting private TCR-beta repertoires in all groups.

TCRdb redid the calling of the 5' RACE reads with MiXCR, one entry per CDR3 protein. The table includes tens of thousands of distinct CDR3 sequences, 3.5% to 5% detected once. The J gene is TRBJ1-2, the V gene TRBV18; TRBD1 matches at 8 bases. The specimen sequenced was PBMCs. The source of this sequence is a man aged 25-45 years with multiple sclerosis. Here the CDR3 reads CASSPRAGGASYTF. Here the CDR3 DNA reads TGTGCCAGCTCACCAAGGGCAGGGGGCGCAAGCTACACCTTC.